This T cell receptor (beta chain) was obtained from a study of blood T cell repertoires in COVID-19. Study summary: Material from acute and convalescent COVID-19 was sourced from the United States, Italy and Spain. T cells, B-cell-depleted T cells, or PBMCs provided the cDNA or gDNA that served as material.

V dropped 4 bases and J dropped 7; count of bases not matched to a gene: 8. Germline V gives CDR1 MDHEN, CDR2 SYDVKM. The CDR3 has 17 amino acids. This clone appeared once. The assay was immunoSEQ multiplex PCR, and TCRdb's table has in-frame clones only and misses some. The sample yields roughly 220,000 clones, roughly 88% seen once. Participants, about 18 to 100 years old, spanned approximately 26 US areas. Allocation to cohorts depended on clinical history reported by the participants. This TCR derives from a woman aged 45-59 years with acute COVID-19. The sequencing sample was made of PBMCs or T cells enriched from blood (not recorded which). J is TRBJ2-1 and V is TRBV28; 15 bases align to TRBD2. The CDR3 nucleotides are TGTGCCAGCAGTTGGGGACTAGCGGGAGGACGAGGGAATGAGCAGTTCTTC. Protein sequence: CASSWGLAGGRGNEQFF.